This T cell receptor (beta chain) was sequenced in a study of graft-versus-host responses after intestinal transplantation. Whole-study context: Transplant types were multivisceral, liver-intestinal, or isolated intestinal. The study gave all recipients anti-thymocyte globulin induction, then tacrolimus and steroids for about 3 years. Study findings and constraints: Researchers found GvH clones in recipient marrow, and some showed up first in ileum or blood. An association linked early post-transplant HvG declines with peak circulating GvH clone levels.

The germline V and J ends were trimmed by 5 bases and 3 bases, with 17 bases remaining between them. The CDR3 covers 15 residues. Germline CDR1 reads SGHTA; CDR2 reads FQGTGA. Notes on this clone: Its target is unknown.

TCRdb's table, derived via immunoSEQ multiplex PCR, lists solely in-frame clones and lacks some. This repertoire shows 900 or so clones, roughly 95% found once; its top ten account for 4% to 5%. Sequenced material: PBMCs, taken 9 days after transplant. This chain joins TRBV7-3 and TRBJ2-7; D might be TRBD1 or TRBD2, each matching 5 bases. The receptor comes from a human patient who received an intestinal transplant, so some T cells may come from the graft donor. In DNA form, the CDR3 reads TGTGCCAGCAGCCGAGGGGCGACCGGGGTCTACGAGCAGTACTTC. Amino acids: CASSRGATGVYEQYF. Full variable domain (remainder filled in from reference TRBV7-3 and TRBJ2-7): GAGVSQTPSNKVTEKGKYVELRCDPISGHTALYWYRQSLGQGPEFLIYFQGTGAADDSGLPNDRFFAVRPEGSVSTLKIQRTERGDSAVYLCASSRGATGVYEQYFGPGTRLTVT.